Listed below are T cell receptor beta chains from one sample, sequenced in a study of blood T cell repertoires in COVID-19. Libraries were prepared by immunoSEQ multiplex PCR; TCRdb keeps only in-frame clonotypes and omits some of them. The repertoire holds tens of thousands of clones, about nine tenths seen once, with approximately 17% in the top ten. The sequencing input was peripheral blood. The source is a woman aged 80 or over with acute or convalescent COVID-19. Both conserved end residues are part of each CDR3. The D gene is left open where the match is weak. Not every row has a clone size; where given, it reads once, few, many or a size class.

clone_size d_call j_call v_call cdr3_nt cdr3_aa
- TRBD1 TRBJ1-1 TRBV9 TGTGCCAGCAGCTCTCAGGGGGGGAACACTGAAGCTTTCTTT CASSSQGGNTEAFF
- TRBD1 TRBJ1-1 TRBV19 TGTGCCAGTAGTGTTCAGGGGGCAGGCACTGAAGCTTTCTTT CASSVQGAGTEAFF
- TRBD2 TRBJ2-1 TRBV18 TGTGCCAGCACAACCGGGACTAGAGATGAGCAGTTCTTC CASTTGTRDEQFF
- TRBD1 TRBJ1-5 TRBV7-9 TGTGCCAGCGGACAGGGAGAAGTTAGCAATCAGCCCCAGCATTTT CASGQGEVSNQPQHF
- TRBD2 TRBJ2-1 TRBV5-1 TGCGCCAGCAGCTTGCAGCCTAGCGGGGGCAATGAGCAGTTCTTC CASSLQPSGGNEQFF
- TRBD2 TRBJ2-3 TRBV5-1 TGCGCCAGCAGCTTGGTCCAGCGGGAGAAGGATACGCAGTATTTT CASSLVQREKDTQYF
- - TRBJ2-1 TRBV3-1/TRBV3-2 TGTGCCAGCAGCCGGAGGCCAGAGGTTGAGCAGTTCTTC CASSRRPEVEQFF
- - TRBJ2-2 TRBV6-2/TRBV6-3 TGTGCCAGCAGTTATGAACTAGTGGCCGGGGAGCTGTTTTTT CASSYELVAGELFF
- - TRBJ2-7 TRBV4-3 TGCGCCAGCAGCCCGCTGGTCCAGGGTGGTGAGCAGTACTTC CASSPLVQGGEQYF
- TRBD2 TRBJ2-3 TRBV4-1 TGCGCCAGCAGCCAAGGATGGGGCGGGGGGGCGGATACGCAGTATTTT CASSQGWGGGADTQYF
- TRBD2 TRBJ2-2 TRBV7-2 TGTGCCAGCAGATACCCGGGACTAGCGAACACCGGGGAGCTGTTTTTT CASRYPGLANTGELFF
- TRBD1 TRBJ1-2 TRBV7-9 TGTGCCAGCAGCTCTCCGGACAGGGCCCACTATGGCTACACCTTC CASSSPDRAHYGYTF
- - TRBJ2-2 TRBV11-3 TGTGCCAGCAGCTTAAGAGGAGTTAACACCGGGGAGCTGTTTTTT CASSLRGVNTGELFF
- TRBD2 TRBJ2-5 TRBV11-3 TGTGCCAGCAGCTCGGGACTAGCGGGAGTCGGACAAGAGACCCAGTACTTC CASSSGLAGVGQETQYF
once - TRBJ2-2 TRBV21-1 TGTGCCAGCAGCATACGGGTTAGGGAGAGCGCGAACACCGGGGAGCTGTTTTTT CASSIRVRESANTGELFF
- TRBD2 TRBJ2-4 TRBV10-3 TGTGCCATCAGTCGGACTAGCGGGGGACTAGCCAAAAACATTCAGTACTTC CAISRTSGGLAKNIQYF
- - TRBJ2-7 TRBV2 TGTGCCAGCAGTGAGGAGGGGATAAGAGACGAGCAGTACTTC CASSEEGIRDEQYF
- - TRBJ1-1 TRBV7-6 TGTGCCAGCAGCTTACTTCAGGGGAACACTGAAGCTTTCTTT CASSLLQGNTEAFF
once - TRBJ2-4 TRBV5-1 TGCGCCAGCAGCTTGGCACTGCATGAGATAGCCAAAAACATTCAGTACTTC CASSLALHEIAKNIQYF
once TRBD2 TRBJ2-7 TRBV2 TGTGCCAGCAGTGAAGAGGAGGGACTAGCGGGAGGGCCGGAAGAGCAGTACTTC CASSEEEGLAGGPEEQYF
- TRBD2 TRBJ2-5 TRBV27 TGTGCCAGCAGTTCCCCCGCAAGCGGGAGGGGAGAGACCCAGTACTTC CASSSPASGRGETQYF
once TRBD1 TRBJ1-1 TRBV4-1 TGCGCCAGCAGCTACTCGACAGGGGGGAACACTGAAGCTTTCTTT CASSYSTGGNTEAFF
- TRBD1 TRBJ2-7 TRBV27 TGTGCCAGCAGACCAGGACAGGGGGCAGGGGAGCAGTACTTC CASRPGQGAGEQYF
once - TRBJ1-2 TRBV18 TGTGCCAGCTCACGGCGGGAAAACTATGGCTACACCTTC CASSRRENYGYTF
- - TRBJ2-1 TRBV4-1 TGCGCCAGCAGCCAAGGGATGAGGCCTCAGTTCTTC CASSQGMRPQFF
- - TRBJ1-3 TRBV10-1 TGCGCCAGCAGTGAGGACGGGAGCTCTGGAAACACCATATATTTT CASSEDGSSGNTIYF
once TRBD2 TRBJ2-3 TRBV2 TGTGCCAGCAGGAATACGCGGGGGGGGACAGATACGCAGTATTTT CASRNTRGGTDTQYF
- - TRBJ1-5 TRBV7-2 TGTGCCAGCAGTCCCGACAGCAACAATCAGCCCCAGCATTTT CASSPDSNNQPQHF
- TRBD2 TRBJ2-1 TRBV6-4 TGTGCCAGCAGTGACGAAGCGGGAGAGAGAAATGAGCAGTTCTTC CASSDEAGERNEQFF
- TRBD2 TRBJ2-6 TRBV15 TGTGCCACCAGGGGGGGGGTAGGCTCTGGGGCCAACGTCCTGACTTTC CATRGGVGSGANVLTF
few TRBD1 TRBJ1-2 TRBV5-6 TGTGCCAGCAGCCCTCCGACAGGGGGCAGCTATGGCTACACCTTC CASSPPTGGSYGYTF
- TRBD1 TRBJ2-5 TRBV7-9 TGTGCCAGCAGCTTATTGGGGACAGGGGGCCTAGAGACCCAGTACTTC CASSLLGTGGLETQYF
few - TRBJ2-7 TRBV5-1 TGCGCCAGCAGCTTGTCGACAGTTCCCTACGAGCAGTACTTC CASSLSTVPYEQYF
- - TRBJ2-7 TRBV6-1 TGTGCCAGCAGTGAACACGGACAAGGTCGGAACGAGCAGTACTTC CASSEHGQGRNEQYF
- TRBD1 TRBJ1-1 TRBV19 TGTGCCAGTAGTAGCCGGGACAGGGGGAACACTGAAGCTTTCTTT CASSSRDRGNTEAFF
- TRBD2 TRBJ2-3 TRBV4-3 TGCGCCAGCAGCCCTAGCGGGAGGGCCGATAGCACAGATACGCAGTATTTT CASSPSGRADSTDTQYF
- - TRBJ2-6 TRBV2 TGTGCCAGCAGTCCCTGGAGCTCTGGGGCCAACGTCCTGACTTTC CASSPWSSGANVLTF
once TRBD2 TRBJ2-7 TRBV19 TGTGCCAGTAGTCTCAGCGGGAGCCCCCACGAGCAGTACTTC CASSLSGSPHEQYF
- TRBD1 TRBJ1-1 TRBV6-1 TGTGCCAGCAGTGATATGACAGGGGGCGGCACTGAAGCTTTCTTT CASSDMTGGGTEAFF
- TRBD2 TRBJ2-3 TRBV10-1 TGCGCCAGCAGTGACGGGACTAGCTCTGCAGATACGCAGTATTTT CASSDGTSSADTQYF
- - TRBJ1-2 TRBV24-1 TGTGCCACGGAGGGTTCGGGGTATGGCTACACCTTC CATEGSGYGYTF
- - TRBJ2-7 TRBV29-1 TGCAGCGTTGAGTACGGGGACGAGCAGTACTTC CSVEYGDEQYF
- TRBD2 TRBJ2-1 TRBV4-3 TGCGCCAGCAGCCAAGACGCAAGACTAGCGGGATACAATGAGCAGTTCTTC CASSQDARLAGYNEQFF
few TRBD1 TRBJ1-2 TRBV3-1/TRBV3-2 TGTGCCAGCAGCCGGGGACAGGGAACTACTAACTATGGCTACACCTTC CASSRGQGTTNYGYTF
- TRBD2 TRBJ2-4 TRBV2 TGTGCCAGCAGTGCGCGGACTAGCGGGGGGGTATCCAAAAACATTCAGTACTTC CASSARTSGGVSKNIQYF
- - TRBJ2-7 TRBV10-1 TGCGCCAGCAGTGAGTCGGGGCCGGACTACTACGAGCAGTACTTC CASSESGPDYYEQYF
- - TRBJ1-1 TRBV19 TGTGCCAGTAGTAGAGGGTTGATTCCGATCTCATCGGGATATGAAGCTTTCTTT CASSRGLIPISSGYEAFF
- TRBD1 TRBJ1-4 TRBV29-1 TGCAGCGTTGTAAGGACAGGTTTACCTAATGAAAAACTGTTTTTT CSVVRTGLPNEKLFF
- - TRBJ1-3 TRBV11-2 TGTGCCAGCAGCCCCCCTAGGCCGTTCTCTGGAAACACCATATATTTT CASSPPRPFSGNTIYF
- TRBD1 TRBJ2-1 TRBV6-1 TGTGCCAGCAGTGGGGACAGGGGAGTTTCCTACAATGAGCAGTTCTTC CASSGDRGVSYNEQFF
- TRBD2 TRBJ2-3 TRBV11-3 TGTGCCAGCAGCTTAAGGCTAGCGGGGGGCACAGATACGCAGTATTTT CASSLRLAGGTDTQYF
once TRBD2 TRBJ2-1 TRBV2 TGTGCCAGAGCTCAAGCTAGCGGTATGGACAATGAGCAGTTCTTC CARAQASGMDNEQFF